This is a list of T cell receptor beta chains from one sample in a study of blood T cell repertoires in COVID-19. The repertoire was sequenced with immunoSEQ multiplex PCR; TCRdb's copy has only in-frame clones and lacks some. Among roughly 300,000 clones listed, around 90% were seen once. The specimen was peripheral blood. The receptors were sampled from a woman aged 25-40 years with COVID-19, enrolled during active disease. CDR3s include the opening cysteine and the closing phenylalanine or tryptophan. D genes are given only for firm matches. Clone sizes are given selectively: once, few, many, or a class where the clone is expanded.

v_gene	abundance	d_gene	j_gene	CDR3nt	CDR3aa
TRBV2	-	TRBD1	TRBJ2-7	TGTGCCAGCAGATTACAGGGGTACGAGCAGTACTTC	CASRLQGYEQYF
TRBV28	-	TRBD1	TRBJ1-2	TGTGCCAGCACTAAGGGACAGGGGGTAGAAGGCTACACCTTC	CASTKGQGVEGYTF
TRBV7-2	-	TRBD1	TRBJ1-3	TGTGCCAGCAGCTCCCAGACAGGGGTGACAGGAAACACCATATATTTT	CASSSQTGVTGNTIYF
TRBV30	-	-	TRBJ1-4	TGTGCCTGGAGGCGGGGGCGGGGGCTAAATGAAAAACTGTTTTTT	CAWRRGRGLNEKLFF
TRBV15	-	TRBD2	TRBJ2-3	TGTGCCACCAGCAGAGCTGGGACTAGGAGCACAGATACGCAGTATTTT	CATSRAGTRSTDTQYF
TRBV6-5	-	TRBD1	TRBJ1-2	TGTGCCAGCAGTTACTCCTACGGACAGGATGGCTACACCTTC	CASSYSYGQDGYTF
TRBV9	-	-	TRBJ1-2	TGTGCCAGCAGCGTAGGTGTCTTCAACTATGGCTACACCTTC	CASSVGVFNYGYTF
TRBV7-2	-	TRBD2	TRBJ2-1	TGTGCCAGCAGCCAGGGACTAGCTTTCAATGAGCAGTTCTTC	CASSQGLAFNEQFF
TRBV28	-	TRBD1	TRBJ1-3	TGTGCCAGCAGTTTTTATGTTGGACAGGCATCTACCTCTGGAAACACCATATATTTT	CASSFYVGQASTSGNTIYF
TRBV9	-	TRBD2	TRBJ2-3	TGTGCCAGCAGCGTCCAGACTAGCGGGAGGATGGGAGATACGCAGTATTTT	CASSVQTSGRMGDTQYF
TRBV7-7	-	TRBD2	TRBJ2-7	TGTGCTAGCAGCCCCACTAGCGGGAGTAACTACGAGCAGTACTTC	CASSPTSGSNYEQYF
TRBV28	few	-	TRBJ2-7	TGTGCCAGCGTACGTCGGGGCTCCTACGAGCAGTACTTC	CASVRRGSYEQYF
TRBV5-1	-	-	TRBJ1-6	TGCGCCAGCAGCACCGACACCGCGTATAATTCACCCCTCCACTTT	CASSTDTAYNSPLHF
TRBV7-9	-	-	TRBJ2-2	TGTGCCAGCAGCTTCACAGGGTTTCCCGGGGAGCTGTTTTTT	CASSFTGFPGELFF
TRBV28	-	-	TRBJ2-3	TGTGCCAGCAGTCTCACAGGGAGCACAGATACGCAGTATTTT	CASSLTGSTDTQYF
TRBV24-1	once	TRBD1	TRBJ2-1	TGTGCCACCAGTGATTTGTCGACCGGGACAGGGGGCAATGAGCAGTTCTTC	CATSDLSTGTGGNEQFF
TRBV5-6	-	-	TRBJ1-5	TGTGCCAGCAGCTTCGGGGTAGGCCCGGCGCGGAATCAGCCCCAGCATTTT	CASSFGVGPARNQPQHF
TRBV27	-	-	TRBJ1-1	TGTGCCAGCAGAACGGAGGAAGGCACTGAAGCTTTCTTT	CASRTEEGTEAFF
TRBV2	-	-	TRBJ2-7	TGTGCCAGCAGTGAGGTGAGAGGGTCCGAGCAGTACTTC	CASSEVRGSEQYF
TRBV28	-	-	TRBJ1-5	TGTGCCAGCAGTGCCCCCGGGAGGGGATCGGATCAGCCCCAGCATTTT	CASSAPGRGSDQPQHF
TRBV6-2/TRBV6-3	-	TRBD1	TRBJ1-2	TGTGCCAGCAGTTACAGTTGGACAGGGCGAAGTTATGGCTACACCTTC	CASSYSWTGRSYGYTF
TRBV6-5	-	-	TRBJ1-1	TGTGCCAGCAGCGACAGGAAAGCTTTCTTT	CASSDRKAFF
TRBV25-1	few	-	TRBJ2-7	TGTGCCAGCAGTATTTCTAGGTACGAGCAGTACTTC	CASSISRYEQYF
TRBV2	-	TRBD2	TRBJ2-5	TGTGCCAATGTAGCGGGAGTCGATCTATGGCGAGAGACCCAGTACTTC	CANVAGVDLWRETQYF
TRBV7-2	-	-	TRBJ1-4	TGTGCCAGCAGCTTAGGGGGGACACGAGATGAAAAACTGTTTTTT	CASSLGGTRDEKLFF
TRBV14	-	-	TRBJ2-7	TGTGCCAGCAGCCAAGACTACGCCAGACTGTACGAGCAGTACTTC	CASSQDYARLYEQYF
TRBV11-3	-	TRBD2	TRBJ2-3	TGTGCCAGCAGCTCGGGGACTAGCGGGAGTTTCACAGATACGCAGTATTTT	CASSSGTSGSFTDTQYF
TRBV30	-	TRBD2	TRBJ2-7	TGTGCCTGGAGTCCTAGGGAGGGAGTGCAGTACTTC	CAWSPREGVQYF
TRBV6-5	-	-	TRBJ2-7	TGTGCCAGCCGAGGGGGGGTTGCCTACGAGCAGTACTTC	CASRGGVAYEQYF
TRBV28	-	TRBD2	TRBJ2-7	TGTGCCAGCAGTTTATTTTATCGGGGGGCTAGCGGGAGTCTTTCAAACGAGCAGTACTTC	CASSLFYRGASGSLSNEQYF
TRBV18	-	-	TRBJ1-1	TGTGCCAGCTCACCACCGGGGGCTCTGGTGAGCACTGAAGCTTTCTTT	CASSPPGALVSTEAFF
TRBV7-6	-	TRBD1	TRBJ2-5	TGTGCCAGCAGCTATGGGATGGGGACAGATGGCGAGACCCAGTACTTC	CASSYGMGTDGETQYF
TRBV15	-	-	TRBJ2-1	TGTGCCACCAGCAGAGGTCGGGACAATGAGCAGTTCTTC	CATSRGRDNEQFF
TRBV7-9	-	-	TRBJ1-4	TGTGCCAGCAGCTCCTGGCTTAGTCAGGGTAATGAAAAACTGTTTTTT	CASSSWLSQGNEKLFF
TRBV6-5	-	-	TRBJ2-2	TGTGCCAGCCGACGTAGCGTCGCGAACACCGGGGAGCTGTTTTTT	CASRRSVANTGELFF
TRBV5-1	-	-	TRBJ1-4	TGCGCCAGCAGCACCGGCAGGGTTATTGAAAAACTGTTTTTT	CASSTGRVIEKLFF
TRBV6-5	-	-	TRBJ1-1	TGTGCCAGCAGTTACCTACAGGGAGTTGAAGCTTTCTTT	CASSYLQGVEAFF
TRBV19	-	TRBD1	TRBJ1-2	TGTGCCAGTAGTCTCCAAGGGACAGGGTCCTATGGCTACACCTTC	CASSLQGTGSYGYTF
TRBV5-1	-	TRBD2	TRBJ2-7	TGCGCCAGCAGCTTCGGACTAGCGGCTTCCTACGAGCAGTACTTC	CASSFGLAASYEQYF
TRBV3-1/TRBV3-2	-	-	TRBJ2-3	TGTGCCAGCAGCCCTTCTAGTGATACGCAGTATTTT	CASSPSSDTQYF
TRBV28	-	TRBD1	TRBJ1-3	TGTGCCAGCGGGGGACAGCCTGGAAACACCATATATTTT	CASGGQPGNTIYF
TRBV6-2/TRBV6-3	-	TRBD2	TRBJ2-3	TGTGCCAGCAGCCTCGAGGGGAGGGCAGATACGCAGTATTTT	CASSLEGRADTQYF
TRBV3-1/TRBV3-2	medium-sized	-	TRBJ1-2	TGTGCCAGCCGACAAGTAGGCTACACCTTC	CASRQVGYTF
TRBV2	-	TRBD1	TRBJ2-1	TGTGCCAGCAGGGAAAGACAGGGAGCCTACAATGAGCAGTTCTTC	CASRERQGAYNEQFF
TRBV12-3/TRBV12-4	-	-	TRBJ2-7	TGTGCCAGCAGTTTCGAGAATACCTACGAGCAGTACTTC	CASSFENTYEQYF
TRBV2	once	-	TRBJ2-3	TGTGCCAGCAACCCGACGGGAAACACAGATACGCAGTATTTT	CASNPTGNTDTQYF
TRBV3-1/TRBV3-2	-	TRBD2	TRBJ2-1	TGTGCCAGCAGTCGGACTAGCGGCGACAATGAGCAGTTCTTC	CASSRTSGDNEQFF
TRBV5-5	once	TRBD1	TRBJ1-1	TGTGCCAGCAGCTCACAGGGGGTGGGACATGTCACTGAAGCTTTCTTT	CASSSQGVGHVTEAFF